This T cell receptor beta chain was identified during a study of spatial heterogeneity in lung cancer. TCRdb re-called the 5' RACE reads through MiXCR, storing one row per CDR3 protein. Of more than 20,000 distinct CDR3 sequences listed, roughly 13% are singletons. CDR3 length: 15 residues. The germline CDR1 and CDR2 sequences are MNHEY and SVGAGI. Unmatched junction bases numbered 12, after V lost 4 bases and J lost 9 bases. As for time point: sample taken at primary tumor resection. The input material, whole RNA from tumor, nontumor lung or frozen PBMC, was sequenced unsorted. The receptor's source is a female donor with early-stage non-small cell lung cancer. The sample was PBMCs, taken at surgery. V and J are TRBV6-5 and TRBJ1-2, with 9 nucleotides matching TRBD1. CDR3 amino acids: CASSSLVRDRDRYTF. In nucleotides, the CDR3 is TGTGCCAGCAGTTCCTTAGTCCGGGACAGGGATCGCTACACCTTC.